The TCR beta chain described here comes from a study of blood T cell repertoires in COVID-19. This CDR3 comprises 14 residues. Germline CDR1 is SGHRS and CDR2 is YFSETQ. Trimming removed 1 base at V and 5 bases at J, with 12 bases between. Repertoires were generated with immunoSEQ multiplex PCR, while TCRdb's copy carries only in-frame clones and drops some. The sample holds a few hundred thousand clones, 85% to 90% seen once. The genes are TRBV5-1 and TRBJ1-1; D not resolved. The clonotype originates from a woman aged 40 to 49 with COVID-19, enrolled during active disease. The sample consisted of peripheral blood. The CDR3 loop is CASSLYGPETEAFF. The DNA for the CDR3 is TGCGCCAGCAGCTTGTATGGCCCGGAGACTGAAGCTTTCTTT.